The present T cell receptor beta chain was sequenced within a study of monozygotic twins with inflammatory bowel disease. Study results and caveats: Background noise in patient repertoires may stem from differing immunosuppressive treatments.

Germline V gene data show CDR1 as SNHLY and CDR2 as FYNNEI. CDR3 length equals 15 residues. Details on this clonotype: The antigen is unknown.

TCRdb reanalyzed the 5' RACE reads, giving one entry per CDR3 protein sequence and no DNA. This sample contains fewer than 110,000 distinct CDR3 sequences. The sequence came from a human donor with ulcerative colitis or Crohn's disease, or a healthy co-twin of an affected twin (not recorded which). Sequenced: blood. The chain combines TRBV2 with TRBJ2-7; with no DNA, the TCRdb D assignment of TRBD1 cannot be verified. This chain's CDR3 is CASSGSGQGDNEQYF. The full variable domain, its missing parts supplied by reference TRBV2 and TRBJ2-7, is EPEVTQTPSHQVTQMGQEVILRCVPISNHLYFYWYRQILGQKVEFLVSFYNNEISEKSEIFDDQFSVERPDGSNFTLKIRSTKLEDSAMYFCASSGSGQGDNEQYFGPGTRLTVT.